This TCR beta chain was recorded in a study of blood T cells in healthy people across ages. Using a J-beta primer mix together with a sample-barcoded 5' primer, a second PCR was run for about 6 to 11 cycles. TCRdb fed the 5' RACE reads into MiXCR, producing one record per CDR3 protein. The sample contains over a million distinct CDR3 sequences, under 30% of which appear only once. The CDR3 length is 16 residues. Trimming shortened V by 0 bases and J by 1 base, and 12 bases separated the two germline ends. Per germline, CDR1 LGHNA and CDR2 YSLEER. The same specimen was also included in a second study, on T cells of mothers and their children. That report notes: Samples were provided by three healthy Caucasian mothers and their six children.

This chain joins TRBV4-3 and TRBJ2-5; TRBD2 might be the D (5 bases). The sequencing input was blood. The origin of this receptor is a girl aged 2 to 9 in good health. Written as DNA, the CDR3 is TGCGCCAGCAGCCAAGACCTGGGGAGATTCCAAGAGACCCAGTACTTC. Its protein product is CASSQDLGRFQETQYF.